This TCR beta chain was captured in a study of CD8 T cells in ankylosing spondylitis. This clonotype was found many times. TCRdb re-called the 5' RACE reads through MiXCR, storing one row per CDR3 protein. Of some 130,000 distinct CDR3 sequences listed, more than 7% are singletons. The CDR3 has 19 amino acids. Unmatched junction bases numbered 13, after V lost 0 bases and J lost 4 bases. Germline V gene sequence: CDR1 LGHDT, CDR2 YNNKEL (reference sequence). The rearrangement links TRBV3-1 to TRBJ2-3, with 10 bases fitting TRBD2. The origin of this receptor is a male donor with ankylosing spondylitis. The source material was synovial fluid, either unsorted or a sorted T cell fraction (not recorded which). The CDR3 DNA reads as TGTGCCAGCAGCCAAGAGGTGAAAGGGGTAGCGGGGGGAGCAGATACGCAGTATTTT. Translated: CASSQEVKGVAGGADTQYF.